The 2 T cell receptor beta chains listed next were all sequenced from one sample in a study of graft-versus-host responses after intestinal transplantation. These receptors have no identified antigens. Some clones are missing from TCRdb's copy, which holds only in-frame ones; the method was immunoSEQ multiplex PCR. The repertoire consists of approximately 80,000 clones, with about 89% occurring once and the leading ten covering around 0.35%. The sequences come from unstimulated CD4+ T cells sorted from spleen or lymph node cells, collected before intestinal transplant. The origin of the receptors is a human donor who received an intestinal transplant.

The gene calls are TRBV9 and TRBJ1-1, with D perhaps TRBD1 (6 bases). Germline V gene data show CDR1 as SGDLS and CDR2 as YYNGEE. Trimming left V 4 bases short and J 7 bases short, with 20 bases between. The CDR3 spans 15 residues. The DNA for the CDR3 is TGTGCCAGCAGCTCCAAACTACAGGGTTGGGGTGAAGCTTTCTTT. As protein: CASSSKLQGWGEAFF.

The J gene is TRBJ2-3, the V gene TRBV12-5, with no clear D. Germline CDR1 LGHNT, CDR2 FRNRAP. V lost 3 bases and J lost 4, with 2 bases in between. The CDR3 runs to 11 residues. The DNA for the CDR3 is TGTGCTAGTGGTTTCGCAGATACGCAGTATTTT. It yields the protein CASGFADTQYF.